Listed below are T cell receptor beta chains from one sample, sequenced in a study of cytomegalovirus exposure and HLA in healthy donors. Measured with immunoSEQ multiplex PCR; TCRdb has only the in-frame clones, and not every one. The sample has about 70,000 clones; more than 80% are singletons. Sequences were obtained from PBMCs. Receptors originate from a woman aged 25 to 39 in good health and CMV-seronegative. Both conserved end residues are part of each CDR3. Some rows have no size entry. The others give once, few or many, or a class for an expanded clone.

v_call	j_call	clone_size	cdr3_aa
TRBV4-1	TRBJ2-1	-	CASSQDGGRRFF
TRBV18	TRBJ2-5	-	CASSPEETQYF
TRBV19	TRBJ2-1	once	CASSPGQARLNEQFF
TRBV7-2	TRBJ2-3	-	CASSPGQGNTDTQYF
TRBV9	TRBJ1-5	-	CASSGGASNQPQHF
TRBV21-1	TRBJ1-5	-	CASSPRLPRGQPQHF
TRBV4-1	TRBJ2-7	-	CASSQDPGFGEQYF
TRBV18	TRBJ2-1	-	CASSPNGTSLTSSYNEQFF
TRBV5-5	TRBJ2-1	-	CASSPAGLVGNEQFF
TRBV7-9	TRBJ1-2	-	CASSLGDRGYTF
TRBV7-2	TRBJ1-4	-	CASSLRQATNEKLFF
TRBV2	TRBJ1-1	-	CASSLRHRLNTEAFF
TRBV7-9	TRBJ1-1	once	CSSSFDTEAFF
TRBV7-2	TRBJ2-1	-	CASSRTHLAGGGGNEQFF
TRBV5-4	TRBJ2-7	-	CASGDGTNPYEQYF